The rows below give T cell receptor beta chains drawn from one sample of a study of OX40 agonist ivuxolimab in advanced cancers. The protocol was immunoSEQ multiplex PCR, while the TCRdb copy is restricted to in-frame clones and leaves out a portion. The sample includes more than 100,000 clones, just over 90% of them seen just once. The sequencing here drew on CD4+ or CD8+ T cells sorted from blood, taken in a trial of the OX40 agonist ivuxolimab. The receptor source for this set is an adult with an advanced solid tumor such as melanoma, head and neck, liver or kidney cancer. The CDR3 runs from the conserved cysteine through the conserved F or W. Each record gives: clone size, D gene, V gene, J gene, CDR3 protein, CDR3 DNA. The D gene is left open where the match is weak. Not all rows give a size; the values are once, few, many and, for expanded clones, a class.

clone_size: NA; d_call: NA; v_call: TRBV4-1; j_call: TRBJ1-3; cdr3_aa: CASSHLSGGSGNTIYF; cdr3_nt: TGCGCCAGCAGCCATCTCTCCGGGGGCTCTGGAAACACCATATATTTT
clone_size: NA; d_call: TRBD1; v_call: TRBV10-3; j_call: TRBJ2-3; cdr3_aa: CAISESRGQGSTDTQYF; cdr3_nt: TGTGCCATCAGTGAGTCGCGAGGACAGGGGTCAACAGATACGCAGTATTTT
clone_size: NA; d_call: TRBD1; v_call: TRBV7-2; j_call: TRBJ1-1; cdr3_aa: CASSLATGVNTEAFF; cdr3_nt: TGTGCCAGCAGCTTAGCGACAGGGGTGAACACTGAAGCTTTCTTT
clone_size: NA; d_call: NA; v_call: TRBV4-1; j_call: TRBJ2-1; cdr3_aa: CASSRALGGRRRGDEQFF; cdr3_nt: TGCGCCAGCAGCCGGGCCCTCGGAGGCCGGAGACGGGGCGATGAGCAGTTCTTC
clone_size: NA; d_call: TRBD2; v_call: TRBV9; j_call: TRBJ2-7; cdr3_aa: CASSASGTSTYEQYF; cdr3_nt: TGTGCCAGCAGCGCCTCCGGGACTAGCACATACGAGCAGTACTTC
clone_size: NA; d_call: NA; v_call: TRBV19; j_call: TRBJ1-2; cdr3_aa: CASSPVSDGYGYTF; cdr3_nt: TGTGCCAGTAGTCCCGTAAGCGATGGCTATGGCTACACCTTC
clone_size: NA; d_call: NA; v_call: TRBV10-2; j_call: TRBJ1-5; cdr3_aa: CASSESEGVGPQHF; cdr3_nt: TGCGCCAGCAGTGAGTCGGAGGGAGTTGGGCCCCAGCATTTT
clone_size: NA; d_call: NA; v_call: TRBV5-6; j_call: TRBJ2-7; cdr3_aa: CASSFGQNSYEQYF; cdr3_nt: TGTGCCAGCAGCTTCGGACAGAACTCCTACGAGCAGTACTTC
clone_size: NA; d_call: NA; v_call: TRBV5-4; j_call: TRBJ2-2; cdr3_aa: CASSLGATGSGELFF; cdr3_nt: TGTGCCAGCAGCTTGGGGGCCACAGGGTCCGGGGAGCTGTTTTTT
clone_size: NA; d_call: NA; v_call: TRBV18; j_call: TRBJ1-2; cdr3_aa: CASSSDYGYTF; cdr3_nt: TGTGCCAGCTCAAGTGACTATGGCTACACCTTC
clone_size: NA; d_call: TRBD1; v_call: TRBV6-5; j_call: TRBJ1-4; cdr3_aa: CASKLRDRGGGKLFF; cdr3_nt: TGTGCCAGTAAATTACGGGACAGGGGTGGAGGAAAACTGTTTTTT
clone_size: NA; d_call: NA; v_call: TRBV5-6; j_call: TRBJ1-3; cdr3_aa: CASSYRQETSRRRNTIYF; cdr3_nt: TGTGCCAGCAGTTACCGACAGGAGACTTCCCGTAGGAGAAACACCATATATTTT
clone_size: NA; d_call: NA; v_call: TRBV28; j_call: TRBJ1-2; cdr3_aa: CASSPTGGLDYGYTF; cdr3_nt: TGTGCCAGCAGTCCGACGGGAGGGTTGGACTATGGCTACACCTTC
clone_size: NA; d_call: NA; v_call: TRBV29-1; j_call: TRBJ2-3; cdr3_aa: CSVDSAGDTQYF; cdr3_nt: TGCAGCGTTGATAGCGCGGGAGATACGCAGTATTTT
clone_size: NA; d_call: NA; v_call: TRBV12-5; j_call: TRBJ1-1; cdr3_aa: CASGKVRGIRTEAFF; cdr3_nt: TGTGCTAGTGGCAAAGTCAGGGGCATCAGGACTGAAGCTTTCTTT
clone_size: NA; d_call: NA; v_call: TRBV12-5; j_call: TRBJ2-1; cdr3_aa: CASALLTGKWDNEQFF; cdr3_nt: TGTGCTAGTGCTCTACTCACAGGGAAATGGGACAATGAGCAGTTCTTC
clone_size: NA; d_call: NA; v_call: TRBV11-2; j_call: TRBJ1-6; cdr3_aa: CASTPRDTLFNSPLHF; cdr3_nt: TGTGCCAGCACCCCGAGGGACACCCTCTTTAATTCACCCCTCCACTTT
clone_size: NA; d_call: TRBD1; v_call: TRBV2; j_call: TRBJ2-5; cdr3_aa: CASSPTHISDRSQETQYF; cdr3_nt: TGTGCCAGCAGCCCGACGCACATTTCGGACAGGAGCCAAGAGACCCAGTACTTC
clone_size: NA; d_call: NA; v_call: TRBV11-1; j_call: TRBJ1-1; cdr3_aa: CASSPRGVGTEAFF; cdr3_nt: TGTGCCAGCAGCCCCCGGGGGGTCGGGACTGAAGCTTTCTTT
clone_size: NA; d_call: NA; v_call: TRBV7-2; j_call: TRBJ2-1; cdr3_aa: CASSLGEAEQFF; cdr3_nt: TGTGCCAGCAGCCTCGGAGAAGCGGAGCAGTTCTTC
clone_size: NA; d_call: TRBD1; v_call: TRBV28; j_call: TRBJ1-1; cdr3_aa: CASSFPWGGGSGNTEAFF; cdr3_nt: TGTGCCAGCAGTTTCCCTTGGGGAGGGGGCTCGGGGAACACTGAAGCTTTCTTT
clone_size: NA; d_call: TRBD2; v_call: TRBV19; j_call: TRBJ2-2; cdr3_aa: CASSRWEGFTGELFF; cdr3_nt: TGTGCCAGTAGTAGGTGGGAGGGATTCACCGGGGAGCTGTTTTTT
clone_size: once; d_call: NA; v_call: TRBV29-1; j_call: TRBJ1-1; cdr3_aa: CSVQTLFVQSNTEAFF; cdr3_nt: TGCAGCGTCCAGACCCTGTTTGTGCAATCGAACACTGAAGCTTTCTTT
clone_size: NA; d_call: TRBD1; v_call: TRBV28; j_call: TRBJ1-5; cdr3_aa: CASSQGGTNQPQHF; cdr3_nt: TGTGCCAGCTCTCAAGGGGGCACCAATCAGCCCCAGCATTTT
clone_size: NA; d_call: TRBD1; v_call: TRBV25-1; j_call: TRBJ1-3; cdr3_aa: CASIDRAGNTIYF; cdr3_nt: TGTGCCAGCATAGACAGGGCCGGAAACACCATATATTTT
clone_size: NA; d_call: TRBD1; v_call: TRBV6-5; j_call: TRBJ1-4; cdr3_aa: CASRRDSNEKLFF; cdr3_nt: TGTGCCAGCAGGCGGGACAGTAATGAAAAACTGTTTTTT
clone_size: NA; d_call: TRBD2; v_call: TRBV27; j_call: TRBJ2-7; cdr3_aa: CASRKRDPSYEQYF; cdr3_nt: TGTGCCAGTAGGAAGCGGGACCCGTCCTACGAGCAGTACTTC
clone_size: NA; d_call: TRBD2; v_call: TRBV6-6; j_call: TRBJ2-7; cdr3_aa: CASATSGRNEQYF; cdr3_nt: TGTGCCAGCGCAACTAGCGGGAGAAACGAGCAGTACTTC
clone_size: NA; d_call: NA; v_call: TRBV4-1; j_call: TRBJ1-2; cdr3_aa: CASSQDNSNYGYTF; cdr3_nt: TGCGCCAGCAGCCAAGACAACTCTAACTATGGCTACACCTTC
clone_size: NA; d_call: NA; v_call: TRBV5-1; j_call: TRBJ2-2; cdr3_aa: CASSFRTPPDGELFF; cdr3_nt: TGCGCCAGCAGCTTCCGGACCCCACCGGACGGGGAGCTGTTTTTT
clone_size: NA; d_call: NA; v_call: TRBV11-2; j_call: TRBJ1-2; cdr3_aa: CASSLGQSTYGYTF; cdr3_nt: TGTGCCAGCAGCTTAGGACAGTCGACCTATGGCTACACCTTC
clone_size: NA; d_call: TRBD2; v_call: TRBV28; j_call: TRBJ2-4; cdr3_aa: CASSPGLSAVQYF; cdr3_nt: TGTGCCAGCAGCCCGGGACTATCCGCGGTTCAGTACTTC
clone_size: NA; d_call: TRBD1; v_call: TRBV5-6; j_call: TRBJ1-2; cdr3_aa: CASSLMGQGDVGYTF; cdr3_nt: TGTGCCAGCAGCTTGATGGGACAGGGGGATGTTGGCTACACCTTC
clone_size: NA; d_call: NA; v_call: TRBV30; j_call: TRBJ2-7; cdr3_aa: CAWSGISYEQYF; cdr3_nt: TGTGCCTGGAGTGGGATCTCCTACGAGCAGTACTTC
clone_size: once; d_call: NA; v_call: TRBV28; j_call: TRBJ2-1; cdr3_aa: CASIPRVGSPSYNEQFF; cdr3_nt: TGTGCCAGCATTCCTAGGGTGGGAAGTCCTTCCTACAATGAGCAGTTCTTC
clone_size: NA; d_call: TRBD1; v_call: TRBV6-4; j_call: TRBJ1-2; cdr3_aa: CASSDSPGGGHGYTF; cdr3_nt: TGTGCCAGCAGTGACTCGCCAGGGGGGGGTCATGGCTACACCTTC
clone_size: NA; d_call: NA; v_call: TRBV7-2; j_call: TRBJ1-5; cdr3_aa: CASSLVGQPQHF; cdr3_nt: TGTGCCAGCAGCTTAGTAGGCCAGCCCCAGCATTTT
clone_size: NA; d_call: NA; v_call: TRBV18; j_call: TRBJ1-2; cdr3_aa: CASSPPDSYGYTF; cdr3_nt: TGTGCCAGCTCACCTCCCGACTCCTATGGCTACACCTTC
clone_size: once; d_call: NA; v_call: TRBV6-5; j_call: TRBJ1-1; cdr3_aa: CASSYSPIGTEAFF; cdr3_nt: TGTGCCAGCAGTTACAGCCCTATAGGGACTGAAGCTTTCTTT
clone_size: NA; d_call: NA; v_call: TRBV28; j_call: TRBJ1-2; cdr3_aa: CASSLMADYGYTF; cdr3_nt: TGTGCCAGCAGTTTAATGGCAGACTATGGCTACACCTTC
clone_size: NA; d_call: TRBD1; v_call: TRBV11-1; j_call: TRBJ2-7; cdr3_aa: CASSLNRGPYEQYF; cdr3_nt: TGTGCCAGCAGCTTAAACAGGGGCCCCTACGAGCAGTACTTC
clone_size: NA; d_call: NA; v_call: TRBV5-5; j_call: TRBJ1-5; cdr3_aa: CASSFRNNQPQHF; cdr3_nt: TGTGCCAGCAGCTTTCGAAACAATCAGCCCCAGCATTTT